The 29 T cell receptor beta chains in this list originate from one sample, sequenced in a study of cytotoxic CD8 clonotypes in ibrutinib-treated CLL (dated by TCRdb to the early 2020s). This specimen's time point label, interpreted: approximately 11 months on ibrutinib. The library came from the immunoSEQ multiplex PCR assay. Imported from immuneACCESS, the table was reduced by TCRdb to in-frame sequences with V and J called. These copies leave out some clones; in studies compared against another copy, an unresolved V gene accounts for under half, and the cause of the remainder is not known. This sample holds around 160,000 clones; 70% to 85% were observed only once. Roughly 2% of the sample lies in the top ten. The specimen was PBMCs, collected after 12 months of ibrutinib treatment. The receptors were sampled from a human donor with chronic lymphocytic leukemia.

The chain carries TRBV27 and TRBJ2-7; 7 bases agree with TRBD1. After removal of 6 bases from V and 2 bases from J, the junction contained 10 bases not matched to a gene. Germline V CDR1 and CDR2: MNHEY, SMNVEV (reference sequence). The CDR3 is 15 amino acids. Written as DNA, the CDR3 is TGTGCCAGCAGCCTAAAACCGGGACAGACCTACGAGCAGTACTTC. This translates into CASSLKPGQTYEQYF.

Comment on this clone: Other nucleotide sequences in the sample specify the same CDR3. This chain uses TRBV19 with TRBJ1-4; D is uncertain. Trimming took 6 bases from V and 7 from J, leaving 15 bases between them. CDR1 LNHDA and CDR2 SQIVND come from the germline V gene (reference sequence). The CDR3 has 14 amino acids. The CDR3 DNA sequence: TGTGCCAGTAGCATGAGCGAGTTTGGTGAAAAACTGTTTTTT. This codes for CASSMSEFGEKLFF.

This clone was seen only a few times. The chain recombines TRBV28 with TRBJ1-1, with TRBD1 as a possible D gene (5 bases). V lost 6 bases and J 6 bases, leaving 11 bases between the germline ends. Germline assignment: CDR1 MDHEN and CDR2 SYDVKM. The CDR3 spans 12 residues. The CDR3 DNA sequence: TGTGCCAGCAGACGGGGACCCGCTGAAGCTTTCTTT. Amino acid sequence: CASRRGPAEAFF.

This chain joins TRBV5-4 and TRBJ2-7; D might be TRBD1 (6 bases). CDR1 SGHNT and CDR2 YYREEE come from the germline V gene (reference sequence). Trimming cost V 4 bases and J 0 bases, with 14 bases left between them. The CDR3 is 15 residues long. CDR3 coding DNA: TGTGCCAGCAGCCCTGCCGGGACACTCTCCTACGAGCAGTACTTC. It yields the protein CASSPAGTLSYEQYF.

This clone appeared once. The rearrangement joins TRBV5-5 to TRBJ2-7; D is uncertain. The V end was cut by 0 bases, the J end by 2 bases, with 9 bases between. CDR3 length: 14 residues. Germline assignment: CDR1 SGHKS and CDR2 YYEKEE (reference sequence). CDR3 nucleotides: TGTGCCAGCAGCTTGGATAGGCCAACCTACGAGCAGTACTTC. This codes for CASSLDRPTYEQYF. The full variable domain, in which reference TRBV5-5 and TRBJ2-7 provide the parts outside the CDR3, is DAGVTQSPTHLIKTRGQQVTLRCSPISGHKSVSWYQQVLGQGPQFIFQYYEKEERGRGNFPDRFSARQFPNYSSELNVNALLLGDSALYLCASSLDRPTYEQYFGPGTRLTVT.

V gene TRBV5-4 combines with J gene TRBJ2-2; possible D gene TRBD2, 6 bases. The V end lost 0 bases, the J end lost 5 bases, and 11 bases lay between the germline ends. This CDR3 comprises 15 residues. The germline V gene encodes CDR1 SGHNT and CDR2 YYREEE (reference sequence). CDR3 sequence: CASSLVAGSTGELFF. The CDR3 DNA is TGTGCCAGCAGCTTGGTTGCGGGATCAACCGGGGAGCTGTTTTTT.

The chain joins TRBV7-8 to TRBJ1-3, with a tentative D call TRBD1 (5 bases). This CDR3 is 16 amino acids long. Germline V gene lookup returns CDR1 SGHVS and CDR2 FQNEAQ. Trimming left V 8 bases short and J 0 bases short, with 17 bases between. This chain's CDR3 is CASGSDSAFSGNTIYF. The CDR3 DNA sequence: TGTGCCAGCGGGTCCGACAGCGCCTTCTCTGGAAACACCATATATTTT.

This chain uses TRBV2 with TRBJ1-6; the match to TRBD1 covers 7 bases. CDR3 length: 17 residues. Germline-derived CDR1 and CDR2 are SNHLY and FYNNEI. Germline trimming cut 6 bases from V and 0 bases from J; bases unmatched to any gene: 8. The CDR3: CASSPQGTYSYNSPLHF. The CDR3 region has the DNA TGTGCCAGCAGCCCACAGGGGACTTACTCCTATAATTCACCCCTCCACTTT.

CDR3 bases: TGTGCCAGTAGTCGCTGGAGGGTCAATCCGGACGAGCAGTACTTC. It codes for CASSRWRVNPDEQYF. The chain combines TRBV19 with TRBJ2-7, with TRBD2 as a possible D gene (6 bases). The V and J ends lost 5 bases and 5 bases respectively, with 19 bases between them. The CDR3 is 15 amino acids. Germline-derived CDR1 and CDR2 are LNHDA and SQIVND (reference sequence).

The chain combines TRBV29-1 with TRBJ2-7; D possibly matches TRBD1 or TRBD2 (5 bases each). The germline gives CDR1 SQVTM, CDR2 ANQGSEA. The CDR3 is 12 residues long. Trimming took 2 bases from V and 7 from J, leaving 12 bases between them. Here the CDR3 reads CSVESDWGEQYF. Here the CDR3 DNA reads TGCAGCGTTGAATCCGACTGGGGGGAGCAGTACTTC.

The genes are TRBV10-3 and TRBJ1-6, with TRBD1 as a possible D gene (6 bases). V was cut by 3 bases and J by 0 bases, with 12 bases left in between. CDR3 length: 17 residues. Germline V gene data show CDR1 as ENHRY and CDR2 as SYGVKD. The CDR3 loop is CAISEHRASSYNSPLHF. In nucleotides, the CDR3 is TGTGCCATCAGTGAACACAGGGCTAGCTCCTATAATTCACCCCTCCACTTT.

This rearrangement joins TRBV6-5 to TRBJ2-1, with D maybe TRBD1 (6 bases). Germline values: CDR1 MNHEY, CDR2 SVGAGI. V lost 2 bases to trimming and J lost 11 bases, with 13 bases between them. The CDR3 totals 13 residues. The CDR3 DNA is TGTGCCAGCAGTTACAATACCAGGGGTCAGCAGTTCTTC. Translation gives CASSYNTRGQQFF.

Note on this clone: At one of its ends the junction is not consistent with the germline gene, which may arise from a read error. The chain employs TRBV7-9 and TRBJ2-7; 12 bases are a match to TRBD2. Germline lookup yields CDR1 SEHNR and CDR2 FQNEAQ (reference sequence). The CDR3 consists of 14 residues. CDR3 protein: CASSLAGGSREQYF. DNA of the CDR3: TGTGCCAGCAGCCTAGCGGGGGGGTCTCGAGAGCAGTACTTC. Combining the CDR3 with reference TRBV7-9 and TRBJ2-7 gives the whole variable domain DTGVSQNPRHKITKRGQNVTFRCDPISEHNRLYWYRQTLGQGPEFLTYFQNEAQLEKSRLLSDRFSAERPKGSFSTLEIQRTEQGDSAMYLCASSLAGGSREQYFGPGTRLTVT.

This sequence joins TRBV28 and TRBJ1-5; maybe TRBD1 (5 bases). Per the germline V gene, CDR1 is MDHEN and CDR2 is SYDVKM. The CDR3 runs 15 residues. V lost 6 bases and J 1 base, leaving 13 bases between the germline ends. CDR3 coding DNA: TGTGCCAGCAGGGAGGGAGGGGAGAGCAATCAGCCCCAGCATTTT. It is translated as CASREGGESNQPQHF.

The chain is built from TRBV28 and TRBJ1-1; D is uncertain. The CDR3 is 12 residues long. V shed 5 bases and J shed 10 bases, with 14 bases lying between them. CDR1 MDHEN and CDR2 SYDVKM come from the germline V gene. The CDR3 sequence: CASSLEAAGAFF. In DNA form, the CDR3 reads TGTGCCAGCAGTCTCGAAGCAGCCGGAGCTTTCTTT.

The rearrangement links TRBV7-2 to TRBJ2-1; D is unclear. Deletions cut 7 bases from V and 4 bases from J, with 11 bases between. The CDR3 is 13 residues long. The germline CDR1 and CDR2 sequences are SGHTA and FQGNSA. The CDR3 nucleotides are TGTGCCAGCACCCAATATGAGTACAATGAGCAGTTCTTC. Translated, it gives CASTQYEYNEQFF. Full variable domain (outside the CDR3, taken from reference TRBV7-2 and TRBJ2-1): GAGVSQSPSNKVTEKGKDVELRCDPISGHTALYWYRQSLGQGLEFLIYFQGNSAPDKSGLPSDRFSAERTGGSVSTLTIQRTQQEDSAVYLCASTQYEYNEQFFGPGTRLTVL.

V usage is TRBV11-1 and J usage is TRBJ2-7; D gene unclear. Trimming removed 5 bases from V and 0 bases from J, with 11 bases in between. Germline values: CDR1 SGHAT, CDR2 FQDESV (reference sequence). The CDR3 sequence is 14 residues long. CDR3 nucleotide sequence: TGTGCCAGCAGCCCGGGCATGAACTCCTACGAGCAGTACTTC. Amino acid sequence: CASSPGMNSYEQYF.

This chain joins TRBV28 and TRBJ1-2; TRBD1 is a possible D gene (5 bases). The CDR3 runs 14 residues. Germline CDR1 is MDHEN and CDR2 is SYDVKM. V lost 4 bases and J lost 6, with 15 bases in between. CDR3 sequence reads: CASSSPRGSNGYTF. CDR3 DNA sequence: TGTGCCAGCAGTTCCCCCCGGGGCTCAAATGGCTACACCTTC.

This chain joins TRBV4-3 and TRBJ1-1, with D tentatively TRBD1 (6 bases). The CDR3 has 15 residues. V was cut by 5 bases and J by 3 bases, with 16 bases left in between. CDR1 LGHNA and CDR2 YSLEER come from the germline V gene. This CDR3 is CASSDRTDRDTEAFF. CDR3 nucleotide sequence: TGCGCCAGCAGCGATCGGACAGATCGAGACACTGAAGCTTTCTTT.

This clone was counted between two and nine times. The V and J genes are TRBV6-1 and TRBJ1-5; perhaps TRBD1 as D (5 bases). Germline loops: CDR1 MNHNS, CDR2 SASEGT. The CDR3 contains 13 residues. V lost 7 bases and J 2 bases, leaving 9 bases between the germline ends. The CDR3 region has the DNA TGTGCCAGCATAGAAGGGGGCAATCAGCCCCAGCATTTT. This gives the protein CASIEGGNQPQHF.

The rearrangement uses TRBV5-5 and TRBJ2-7, with D tentatively TRBD2 (6 bases). The V end lost 4 bases, the J end lost 5 bases, and 19 bases lay between the germline ends. Germline V lookup: CDR1 SGHKS, CDR2 YYEKEE (reference sequence). The CDR3 consists of 15 residues. CDR3 amino acids: CASSQEPLAMNEQYF. The DNA of the CDR3 is TGTGCCAGCAGCCAAGAACCGCTAGCGATGAACGAGCAGTACTTC.

V usage is TRBV7-3 and J usage is TRBJ1-3, with D unclear. Germline V gene data show CDR1 as SGHTA and CDR2 as FQGTGA. Trimming took off 1 base at V and 8 bases at J, with 9 bases between the two ends. The CDR3 has 13 residues. The CDR3 DNA is TGTGCCAGCAGCTTAAGGTTCGGGGACACCATATATTTT. This sequence encodes CASSLRFGDTIYF.

This clone was counted once. V and J are TRBV6-1 and TRBJ2-2; 8 bases match TRBD1. J lost 6 bases, V lost 4 bases, and 7 bases had no gene match. The germline V gene encodes CDR1 MNHNS and CDR2 SASEGT. The CDR3 is made up of 15 amino acids. Here the CDR3 DNA reads TGTGCCAGCAGTGTAAACATGGGACAGGCCGGGGAGCTGTTTTTT. It is translated as CASSVNMGQAGELFF.

The CDR3 DNA sequence: TGTGCCTGGACCGGCGATGGAGAGACCCAGTACTTC. Amino acids: CAWTGDGETQYF. The chain carries TRBV30 and TRBJ2-5; D call uncertain. CDR1 and CDR2 from the germline V gene are GTSNPN and SVGIG (reference sequence). This CDR3 comprises 12 residues. Trimming cost V 4 bases and J 4 bases, with 10 bases left between them.

This chain uses TRBV7-9 with TRBJ2-3; D call uncertain. The CDR3 length is 15 residues. The V gene lost 0 bases and the J gene lost 3 bases, with 10 bases spanning the gap. Germline V gene sequence: CDR1 SEHNR, CDR2 FQNEAQ (reference sequence). The chain's CDR3 is CASSLAGKSTDTQYF. Here the CDR3 DNA reads TGTGCCAGCAGCTTAGCAGGGAAGTCGACAGATACGCAGTATTTT. Based on the CDR3 plus reference TRBV7-9 and TRBJ2-3, the full variable domain is DTGVSQNPRHKITKRGQNVTFRCDPISEHNRLYWYRQTLGQGPEFLTYFQNEAQLEKSRLLSDRFSAERPKGSFSTLEIQRTEQGDSAMYLCASSLAGKSTDTQYFGPGTRLTVL.

The chain has TRBV27 and TRBJ1-1, with 8 bases lining up with TRBD1. The CDR3 spans 16 residues. V was pared by 2 bases and J by 3 bases, with 8 bases of the junction left unmatched. In germline, CDR1 is MNHEY, CDR2 SMNVEV (reference sequence). For the CDR3, the DNA is TGTGCCAGCAGTTTAGGGTCCCGACAGGGGTACACTGAAGCTTTCTTT. Residues: CASSLGSRQGYTEAFF.

The chain has TRBV28 and TRBJ2-2; tentative D call: TRBD2 (6 bases). The CDR3 is 14 residues long. V lost 8 bases and J 3 bases, leaving 13 bases between the germline ends. Germline V gives CDR1 MDHEN, CDR2 SYDVKM. The CDR3 loop reads CASRVGGYTGELFF. The CDR3 DNA reads as TGTGCCAGCCGGGTGGGAGGATACACCGGGGAGCTGTTTTTT.

The sample holds one count of this clone. The chain carries TRBV28 and TRBJ1-2; the D gene is possibly TRBD1 (5 bases). The CDR3 extends over 14 amino acids. Germline CDR1 MDHEN, CDR2 SYDVKM. The V end was cut by 7 bases, the J end by 4 bases, with 16 bases between. CDR3 region: CASIGALRIYGYTF. CDR3 nucleotide sequence: TGTGCCAGCATCGGGGCTTTGAGGATCTATGGCTACACCTTC.

V and J are TRBV27 and TRBJ1-4; D unresolved. The CDR3 length is 14 residues. The germline gives CDR1 MNHEY, CDR2 SMNVEV (reference sequence). V was cut by 2 bases and J by 7 bases, with 11 bases left in between. CDR3 in DNA: TGTGCCAGCAGTTTAGTCTTCTCGAGTGAAAAACTGTTTTTT. The encoded protein is CASSLVFSSEKLFF.